A single sample gave rise to the 7 T cell receptor beta chains below, sequenced in a study of T-cell reconstitution after alpha-beta-depleted transplantation in children. For TCRbeta, the library was prepared with unique molecular identifiers. Via MiXCR, TCRdb re-called the PCR reads, giving one row per CDR3 protein. The sample has more than 250,000 distinct CDR3 sequences; 9.9% are singletons. Material: PBMCs from the stem cell graft donor, obtained from the stem cell graft. All receptors derive from a human donor who donated a stem cell graft to a child with SCID.

In its sample, this clonotype was seen many times. This chain links TRBV10-3 with TRBJ2-4; tentatively, D is TRBD2 (6 bases). This CDR3 is built from 14 residues. Looked up from germline, CDR1 is ENHRY and CDR2 is SYGVKD. Trimming left V 4 bases short and J 7 bases short, with 14 bases between. The CDR3 DNA sequence: TGTGCCATCAGTGGGGGACTCCCGGGGAACATTCAGTACTTC. As protein: CAISGGLPGNIQYF.

The chain couples TRBV7-8 to TRBJ2-7; 9 bases fit TRBD1. Germline V gene sequence: CDR1 SGHVS, CDR2 FQNEAQ. Trimming at V came to 5 bases and at J to 5 bases, leaving 10 bases not matched to a gene. CDR3 length: 15 amino acids. CDR3 residues: CASSPARDRVHEQYF. CDR3 DNA sequence: TGTGCCAGCAGCCCCGCGAGGGACAGGGTCCACGAGCAGTACTTC.

This clonotype was detected many times. The chain uses TRBV29-1 and TRBJ1-1; the match to TRBD1 covers 9 bases. Germline values: CDR1 SQVTM, CDR2 ANQGSEA. V lost 7 bases to trimming and J lost 5 bases; unmatched junction nucleotides: 11. CDR3 length equals 14 residues. The CDR3 region is CSARLYGQGTEAFF. CDR3 DNA sequence: TGCAGCGCCCGACTTTATGGACAGGGGACTGAAGCTTTCTTT.

This chain uses TRBV3-1 with TRBJ2-7, with 9 bases fitting TRBD1. Germline V gene data show CDR1 as LGHDT and CDR2 as YNNKEL (reference sequence). This CDR3 is built from 14 residues. V lost 4 bases to trimming and J lost 7 bases; unmatched junction nucleotides: 8. The DNA for the CDR3 is TGTGCCAGCAGCCCCGACAGGGGGGTGTGGGAGCAGTACTTC. Translating gives CASSPDRGVWEQYF.

In this sample, this clonotype turned up a few times. V and J are TRBV9 and TRBJ2-5; TRBD1 aligns across 7 bases. CDR1 is SGDLS, CDR2 YYNGEE, per germline. V was clipped by 0 bases and J by 4 bases; unmatched bases: 3. The CDR3 loop spans 14 amino acids. In DNA, the CDR3 is TGTGCCAGCAGCGTAGGAGCAGGGGGAGAGACCCAGTACTTC. It translates to CASSVGAGGETQYF. Complete variable domain (other parts from reference TRBV9 and TRBJ2-5): DSGVTQTPKHLITATGQRVTLRCSPRSGDLSVYWYQQSLDQGLQFLIQYYNGEERAKGNILERFSAQQFPDLHSELNLSSLELGDSALYFCASSVGAGGETQYFGPGTRLLVL.

The CDR3 DNA follows: TGTGCCAGCAGCGGACCGGGACTAGCGGGGGGAACAGATACGCAGTATTTT. It translates to CASSGPGLAGGTDTQYF. The V gene is TRBV3-1, the J gene TRBJ2-3; 15 positions match TRBD2. Germline CDR1 is LGHDT and CDR2 is YNNKEL (reference sequence). The CDR3 runs to 17 residues. With V trimmed by 5 bases and J by 3 bases, 6 bases remained unmatched.

This clonotype came up a few times. The chain has TRBV12-3 or TRBV12-4 and TRBJ2-3; D is unresolved. Trimming pared 6 bases from V and 6 bases from J, leaving 13 bases between. The CDR3 is 13 amino acids. CDR3 amino acids: CASSSMGMDTQYF. DNA for the CDR3: TGTGCCAGCAGCTCAATGGGTATGGATACGCAGTATTTT.